This TCR beta chain derives from a study of human T cells and chemical hapten exposure. TCRdb passed the RACE reads through MiXCR, listing each CDR3 protein once. This table holds roughly 360,000 distinct CDR3 sequences, roughly 4.8% found once. Regarding time point: patch test 1, 2 weeks after DPC sensitization. Regarding treatment: therapeutic diphenylcyclopropenone sensitization with weekly scalp DPC. This clonotype was obtained from a woman aged 45-60 years with alopecia areata. Some clones in this sample may be carry-over from other donors' samples. Sequencing used whole blood, obtained in connection with sensitization to the hapten diphenylcyclopropenone (DPC).

The CDR3 DNA sequence: TGCAGTGCTATGACAGGCTTTGGAGAAAAACTGTTTTTT. Translating gives CSAMTGFGEKLFF. The chain combines TRBV20-1 with TRBJ1-4, with D possibly matching TRBD1 (6 bases). CDR3 length equals 13 residues. The ends were cut back, 4 bases at V and 8 bases at J, with 14 bases in the middle. Germline lookup yields CDR1 DFQATT and CDR2 SNEGSKA (reference sequence).